Each of the 16 T cell receptor beta chains below was sequenced from the same sample in a study of shared clonotypes between healthy human individuals. Profiling relied on immunoSEQ multiplex PCR, and the TCRdb table lists in-frame clones only, not all of them. The top ten hold more than 1.5% of the sample, which has approximately 2,200,000 clones, approximately 94% seen once. Naive CD8 populations comprised CD45RO-negative cells positively selected for CCR7, excluding terminally differentiated effector memory CD45RA+ cells. The material sequenced was naive CD8+ T cells from PBMCs. These receptor sequences come from a man younger than 35 in good health. Some clones in this sample may be carry-over from other donors' samples.

This clone has just one count. Different DNA sequences within this sample yield the same CDR3. The CDR3 spells CASSLDRQETQYF. For the CDR3, the DNA is TGTGCCAGCAGTCTTGACAGACAAGAGACCCAGTACTTC. The chain is built from TRBV7-6 and TRBJ2-5; D possibly corresponds to TRBD1 (5 bases). V lost 6 bases and J lost 2, with 10 bases in between. Germline CDR1 and CDR2: SGHVS and FNYEAQ. The CDR3 spans 13 residues. Looking up the rest from reference TRBV7-6 and TRBJ2-5 gives the full variable domain: GAGVSQSPRYKVTKRGQDVALRCDPISGHVSLYWYRQALGQGPEFLTYFNYEAQQDKSGLPNDRFSAERPEGSISTLTIQRTEQRDSAMYRCASSLDRQETQYFGPGTRLLVL.

The chain carries TRBV5-4 and TRBJ1-1; maybe TRBD1 (5 bases). The germline gives CDR1 SGHNT, CDR2 YYREEE (reference sequence). This CDR3 has 15 amino acids. Trimming took 4 bases from V and 0 from J, leaving 13 bases between them. The CDR3: CASSAGLNMNTEAFF. The CDR3 bases are TGTGCCAGCAGCGCGGGGCTGAACATGAACACTGAAGCTTTCTTT.

As regards this clone: Other DNA variants within this sample encode the same CDR3. V usage is TRBV7-2 and J usage is TRBJ1-3, with a weak D call TRBD1 (5 bases). CDR1 and CDR2 from the germline V gene are SGHTA and FQGNSA. The CDR3 extends over 14 amino acids. Deletions cut 2 bases from V and 4 bases from J, with 9 bases between. CDR3 sequence reads: CASSLRGTGNTIYF. The DNA of the CDR3 is TGTGCCAGCAGCTTAAGGGGTACCGGAAACACCATATATTTT.

The chain recombines TRBV6-6 with TRBJ2-3; D ambiguous. The germline gives CDR1 MNHNY, CDR2 SVGAGI (reference sequence). Trimming shortened V by 0 bases and J by 2 bases, and 9 bases separated the two germline ends. The CDR3 totals 15 residues. In DNA form, the CDR3 reads TGTGCCAGCAGTTACTCTCCGCGACCCACAGATACGCAGTATTTT. Its protein product is CASSYSPRPTDTQYF.

The chain is built from TRBV27 and TRBJ2-3; D tentatively reads TRBD1 or TRBD2 (5 bases each). Germline V gene sequence: CDR1 MNHEY, CDR2 SMNVEV (reference sequence). V was pared by 3 bases and J by 4 bases, with 11 bases between. The CDR3 loop spans 14 amino acids. CDR3 DNA sequence: TGTGCCAGCAGTTTGTGGGACGGGGCAGATACGCAGTATTTT. Translated, it gives CASSLWDGADTQYF.

The chain is built from TRBV7-9 and TRBJ1-4, with D hard to call. CDR3 size: 12 residues. In germline, CDR1 is SEHNR, CDR2 FQNEAQ (reference sequence). The V end lost 1 base, the J end lost 6 bases, and 3 bases lay between the germline ends. CDR3: CASSLEYEKLFF. CDR3 bases: TGTGCCAGCAGCTTAGAGTATGAAAAACTGTTTTTT.

This chain joins TRBV25-1 and TRBJ2-7, with 10 bases fitting TRBD2. With 6 bases clipped from V and 4 bases from J, the junction kept 6 bases outside the gene matches. The CDR3 runs 14 residues. Germline lookup yields CDR1 MGHDK and CDR2 SYGVNS. The CDR3: CASSLIAGGYEQYF. The CDR3 nucleotides read TGTGCCAGCAGCCTTATAGCGGGAGGATACGAGCAGTACTTC.

In this sample, this clone turned up once. This chain connects TRBV5-4 to TRBJ2-5, with D tentatively TRBD2 (5 bases). The CDR3 sequence is 17 residues long. CDR1 is SGHNT and CDR2 is YYREEE in the germline V gene (reference sequence). The V end was cut by 6 bases, the J end by 0 bases, with 21 bases between. The CDR3 loop is CASTPLPGKKYQETQYF. CDR3 coding DNA: TGTGCCAGCACCCCCCTTCCGGGGAAAAAGTACCAAGAGACCCAGTACTTC.

The V gene is TRBV29-1, the J gene TRBJ1-2; TRBD1 might be the D (5 bases). The germline V gene has CDR1 SQVTM and CDR2 ANQGSEA. CDR3 size: 15 residues. Trimming took 1 base from V and 6 from J, leaving 18 bases between them. Here the CDR3 reads CSVEGEWQGSNGYTF. The CDR3 DNA follows: TGCAGCGTTGAAGGGGAGTGGCAGGGTTCAAATGGCTACACCTTC. The full variable domain, with the rest looked up from reference TRBV29-1 and TRBJ1-2, is SAVISQKPSRDICQRGTSLTIQCQVDSQVTMMFWYRQQPGQSLTLIATANQGSEATYESGFVIDKFPISRPNLTFSTLTVSNMSPEDSSIYLCSVEGEWQGSNGYTFGSGTRLTVV.

Regarding this clone: In the same sample, other DNA sequences code for this CDR3. The chain combines TRBV5-6 with TRBJ2-7, with D unresolved. Between the trimmed V and J ends, which lost 0 bases and 0 bases, there was a span of 7 bases. The germline gives CDR1 SGHDT, CDR2 YYEEEE. The length of the CDR3 is 14 residues. Here the CDR3 DNA reads TGTGCCAGCAGCTTGGGGACGGCCTCCTACGAGCAGTACTTC. Protein product: CASSLGTASYEQYF.

The rearrangement uses TRBV10-3 and TRBJ2-5; TRBD2 is a possible D gene (6 bases). Germline V lookup: CDR1 ENHRY, CDR2 SYGVKD. This CDR3 spans 15 amino acids. V lost 3 bases, J lost 6 bases, and 17 bases lay in between. In DNA form, the CDR3 reads TGTGCCATCAGTGACCCTCCGGGGGTTGAGAAGACCCAGTACTTC. Amino acids: CAISDPPGVEKTQYF.

The gene calls are TRBV10-3 and TRBJ2-7; D remains ambiguous. There are 13 residues in the CDR3. Trimming took 3 bases from V and 4 from J, leaving 10 bases between them. Germline CDR1 is ENHRY and CDR2 is SYGVKD. CDR3 residues: CAISDVSLYEQYF. CDR3 DNA: TGTGCCATCAGTGATGTCAGTCTATACGAGCAGTACTTC.

The chain joins TRBV27 to TRBJ2-3; D call uncertain. Trimming pared 6 bases from V and 2 bases from J, leaving 15 bases between. The CDR3 spans 15 residues. Germline V gene data show CDR1 as MNHEY and CDR2 as SMNVEV (reference sequence). The CDR3 DNA follows: TGTGCCAGCAGCGATTCGCAGGATCTCACAGATACGCAGTATTTT. This gives the protein CASSDSQDLTDTQYF.

This clone was found a few times. V usage is TRBV30 and J usage is TRBJ1-1; D unclear. CDR3 length: 12 residues. V was clipped by 2 bases and J by 2 bases, with 6 bases between them. The germline V gene encodes CDR1 GTSNPN and CDR2 SVGIG (reference sequence). The CDR3 bases are TGTGCCTGGAGTCACAGTAACACTGAAGCTTTCTTT. Amino acid sequence: CAWSHSNTEAFF.

Concerning this clone itself: Different DNA sequences within this sample yield the same CDR3. The chain is built from TRBV19 and TRBJ2-7; a possible D gene is TRBD2 (6 bases). V gave up 5 bases and J gave up 0 bases, with 11 bases separating them. CDR3 length equals 14 residues. The germline V gene encodes CDR1 LNHDA and CDR2 SQIVND (reference sequence). As DNA, the CDR3 is TGTGCCAGTAGTCCCCGCGGGACCTCCTACGAGCAGTACTTC. Amino acids: CASSPRGTSYEQYF.

The J gene is TRBJ2-7, the V gene TRBV27, with 7 bases aligning to TRBD2. The germline V gene has CDR1 MNHEY and CDR2 SMNVEV (reference sequence). There are 16 residues in the CDR3. The ends lost 5 bases at V and 2 bases at J; junction bases unmatched: 12. This CDR3 is CASSPSFTSVAYEQYF. The CDR3 DNA reads TGTGCCAGCAGTCCTTCCTTTACTAGCGTAGCCTACGAGCAGTACTTC.